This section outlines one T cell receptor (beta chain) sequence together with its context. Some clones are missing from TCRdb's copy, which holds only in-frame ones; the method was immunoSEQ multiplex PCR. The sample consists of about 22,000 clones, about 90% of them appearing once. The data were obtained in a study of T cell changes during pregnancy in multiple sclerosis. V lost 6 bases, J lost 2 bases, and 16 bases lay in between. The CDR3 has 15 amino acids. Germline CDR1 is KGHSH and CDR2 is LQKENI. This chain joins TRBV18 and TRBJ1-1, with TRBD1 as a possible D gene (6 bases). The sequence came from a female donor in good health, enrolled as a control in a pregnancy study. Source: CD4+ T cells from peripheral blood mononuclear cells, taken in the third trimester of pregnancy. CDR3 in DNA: TGTGCCAGCTCGCCCGCACAGGGTGGTAACACTGAAGCTTTCTTT. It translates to CASSPAQGGNTEAFF.